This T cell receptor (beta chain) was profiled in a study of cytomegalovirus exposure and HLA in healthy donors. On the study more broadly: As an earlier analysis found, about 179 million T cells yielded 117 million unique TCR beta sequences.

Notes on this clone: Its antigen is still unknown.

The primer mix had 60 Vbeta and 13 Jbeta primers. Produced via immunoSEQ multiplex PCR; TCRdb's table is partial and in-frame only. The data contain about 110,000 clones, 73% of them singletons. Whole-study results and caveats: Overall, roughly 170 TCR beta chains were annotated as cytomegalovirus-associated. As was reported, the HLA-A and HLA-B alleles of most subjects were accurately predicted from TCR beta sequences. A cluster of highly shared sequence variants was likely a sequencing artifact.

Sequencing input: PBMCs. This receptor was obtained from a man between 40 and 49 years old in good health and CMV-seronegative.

The DNA of the CDR3 is TGCGCCAGCAGCTTGGGAGGGCCTGGAAACACCATATATTTT. As protein: CASSLGGPGNTIYF. The chain is built from TRBV5-1 and TRBJ1-3; D unclear. The V gene lost 0 bases and the J gene lost 2 bases, with 6 bases spanning the gap. CDR3 length: 14 amino acids. CDR1 is SGHRS, CDR2 YFSETQ, per germline. Full variable domain (rest looked up from reference TRBV5-1 and TRBJ1-3): KAGVTQTPRYLIKTRGQQVTLSCSPISGHRSVSWYQQTPGQGLQFLFEYFSETQRNKGNFPGRFSGRQFSNSRSEMNVSTLELGDSALYLCASSLGGPGNTIYFGEGSWLTVV.